This is a list of T cell receptor beta chains from one sample in a study of T cell responses to AZD1222 COVID-19 vaccine. This table comes from immunoSEQ multiplex PCR, and its TCRdb copy is limited to in-frame clones, with some not included. The profile shows approximately 110,000 clones, 80% to 90% of them singletons. The sequencing used peripheral blood, collected 28 days after the second AZD1222 dose. The receptor set was obtained from an adult who received the AZD1222 COVID-19 vaccine. The CDR3 runs from the conserved cysteine through the conserved F or W. A D gene is named only where the DNA matches it firmly. Rows give clone size only sometimes, using once, few, many, or a class for an expanded clone.

- | - | TRBJ2-7 | TRBV2 | TGTGCCAGCAGTGAGAGACAGAGGGGAGAGCAGTACTTC | CASSERQRGEQYF
- | - | TRBJ2-3 | TRBV7-2 | TGTGCCAGCAGCTCCTTTAGCACAGATACGCAGTATTTT | CASSSFSTDTQYF
- | TRBD1 | TRBJ1-5 | TRBV5-1 | TGCGCCAGCAGCTTGACAGGGGGCAATCAGCCCCAGCATTTT | CASSLTGGNQPQHF
- | TRBD1 | TRBJ1-5 | TRBV27 | TGTGCCAGCAGTGGCGGCGGGACAGAAAGGATGCCCCAGCATTTT | CASSGGGTERMPQHF
- | TRBD2 | TRBJ2-7 | TRBV9 | TGTGCCAGCAGCCAAATAGCGGGAGGCCTCTACGAGCAGTACTTC | CASSQIAGGLYEQYF
- | TRBD2 | TRBJ2-1 | TRBV11-1 | TGTGCCAGCAGCCCAGGACTAGCGAGGCAGTTCTTC | CASSPGLARQFF
- | TRBD2 | TRBJ2-7 | TRBV28 | TGTGCCAGCAGTAAGGGACTAGCGGGGGGGAGCTCCTACGAGCAGTACTTC | CASSKGLAGGSSYEQYF
- | - | TRBJ1-1 | TRBV19 | TGTGCCAGTAGAAATACAGCTATGAACACTGAAGCTTTCTTT | CASRNTAMNTEAFF
- | TRBD1 | TRBJ2-2 | TRBV18 | TGTGCCAGCTCACCGGGGACAGGACCCACCGGGGAGCTGTTTTTT | CASSPGTGPTGELFF
- | - | TRBJ1-1 | TRBV3-1/TRBV3-2 | TGTGCCAGCAGCCAAGGACCGTTTACAGCTTTCTTT | CASSQGPFTAFF
- | TRBD2 | TRBJ2-1 | TRBV11-3 | TGTGCCAGCAGCTTCCATAGCGGGAACGGTGAGCAGTTCTTC | CASSFHSGNGEQFF
- | - | TRBJ1-4 | TRBV19 | TGTGCCAGTAGTTCCTACCCTGCAACTAATGAAAAACTGTTTTTT | CASSSYPATNEKLFF
- | - | TRBJ1-2 | TRBV28 | TGTGCCAGCACCCGAGGTCGACAGTCTACGAACTATGGCTACACCTTC | CASTRGRQSTNYGYTF
- | TRBD1 | TRBJ1-1 | TRBV7-2 | TGTGCCAGCAGGTGGACAGGGGGGGACACTGAAGCTTTCTTT | CASRWTGGDTEAFF
- | - | TRBJ2-2 | TRBV10-3 | TGTGCCATCAGTGAGTCTGCGGGACTGAACACCGGGGAGCTGTTTTTT | CAISESAGLNTGELFF
- | TRBD1 | TRBJ1-2 | TRBV28 | TGTGCCAGTACGAAACAGGGGGTAAAAGCTAACTATGGCTACACCTTC | CASTKQGVKANYGYTF
- | - | TRBJ2-3 | TRBV7-2 | TGTGCCAGCAGCTTAAAGGGGGGGTGGGCAGATACGCAGTATTTT | CASSLKGGWADTQYF
- | - | TRBJ1-2 | TRBV30 | TGTGCCTGGAGTTCCGGCCTAAGGGGGAAAGGCTACACCTTC | CAWSSGLRGKGYTF
- | - | TRBJ2-5 | TRBV3-1/TRBV3-2 | TGTGCCAGCAGCCAATACAGGGCGGGAGAGACCCAGTACTTC | CASSQYRAGETQYF
- | TRBD2 | TRBJ2-1 | TRBV6-5 | TGTGCCAGCAGCCTAAGCGGGAGCAATGAGCAGTTCTTC | CASSLSGSNEQFF
- | TRBD2 | TRBJ2-7 | TRBV2 | TGTGCCAGTCCGGGACTAGCGGGAGGAAGTGGCTACGAGCAGTACTTC | CASPGLAGGSGYEQYF
- | - | TRBJ1-6 | TRBV7-2 | TGTGCCAGCAGCTTACGGTCCAGGGAGTCACCCCTCCACTTT | CASSLRSRESPLHF
- | - | TRBJ2-7 | TRBV21-1 | TGTGCCAGCAGCAAAGGACAGGGAGGGTGCTACGAGCAGTACTTC | CASSKGQGGCYEQYF
- | - | TRBJ1-5 | TRBV19 | TGTGCCAGTAGTATTAACCTGGGGGATCAGCCCCAGCATTTT | CASSINLGDQPQHF
- | - | TRBJ2-2 | TRBV6-6 | TGTGCCAGCAGATCCCAGGGTCGCGACACCGGGGAGCTGTTTTTT | CASRSQGRDTGELFF
- | TRBD1 | TRBJ2-2 | TRBV6-5 | TGTGCTAGGCGAGACAGGGGGGCCGGGGAGCTGTTTTTT | CARRDRGAGELFF
- | - | TRBJ2-5 | TRBV2 | TGTGCCAGCCGGGACCAGAGCCGGACCCAGTACTTC | CASRDQSRTQYF
- | - | TRBJ2-2 | TRBV9 | TGTGCCAGCAGCGTAGCGGCCCTTAACACCGGGGAGCTGTTTTTT | CASSVAALNTGELFF
- | TRBD1 | TRBJ2-2 | TRBV7-2 | TGTGCCAGCAGCTTAGCACAGGGGGCGCGTCTCACCGGGGAGCTGTTTTTT | CASSLAQGARLTGELFF
- | - | TRBJ1-5 | TRBV9 | TGTGCCAGCAGTGACGGACCGGATAGCAATCAGCCCCAGCATTTT | CASSDGPDSNQPQHF
- | - | TRBJ2-2 | TRBV19 | TGTGCCAGTAGTATCCTCTTCGGGGAGCTGTTTTTT | CASSILFGELFF
- | - | TRBJ1-1 | TRBV5-5 | TGTGCCAGCAGCTCAAACGTCCCAGGCTCGGGGATGAACACTGAAGCTTTCTTT | CASSSNVPGSGMNTEAFF
- | - | TRBJ1-4 | TRBV27 | TGTGCCAGCAGTTACGCGACGCGTCCGGGTGAAAAACTGTTTTTT | CASSYATRPGEKLFF
- | - | TRBJ1-1 | TRBV28 | TGTGCCAGCAGCGAACGGGGGAACAGAAACACTGAAGCTTTCTTT | CASSERGNRNTEAFF
- | TRBD1 | TRBJ2-2 | TRBV6-5 | TGTGCCAGCAGTAGAGAGGGGGCGTGGACCGGGGAGCTGTTTTTT | CASSREGAWTGELFF
- | TRBD1 | TRBJ1-5 | TRBV28 | TGTGCCAGCAGTTCACCTACCGGGACAGGGGGTCAGCCCCAGCATTTT | CASSSPTGTGGQPQHF
- | - | TRBJ2-3 | TRBV2 | TGTGCCAGCAGTGCCCGGAGGGGGACCACAGATACGCAGTATTTT | CASSARRGTTDTQYF
- | - | TRBJ2-7 | TRBV7-2 | TGTGCCAGCAGCTTATCTAGTACCTCCTACGAGCAGTACTTC | CASSLSSTSYEQYF
few | - | TRBJ1-4 | TRBV7-9 | TGTGCCAGCAGCCGACCTGGGGAGGAAAAACTGTTTTTT | CASSRPGEEKLFF
- | TRBD1 | TRBJ1-1 | TRBV5-4 | TGTGCCAGCAGCTTGAGGGGACAGGAGAGGATTTTGACTGAAGCTTTCTTT | CASSLRGQERILTEAFF
- | TRBD1 | TRBJ2-1 | TRBV18 | TGTGCCAGCTCATCAGACAGGGTAAATGAGCAGTTCTTC | CASSSDRVNEQFF
once | - | TRBJ2-2 | TRBV9 | TGTGCCAGCAGCGACCCCGGAACGCCGAGCGGGGAGCTGTTTTTT | CASSDPGTPSGELFF
- | TRBD2 | TRBJ2-7 | TRBV7-2 | TGTGCCAGCAGCTTAGCACTAGCGGGAACTTACGAGCAGTACTTC | CASSLALAGTYEQYF
- | - | TRBJ2-2 | TRBV7-3 | TGTGCCAGCAGCGAGTTTAGCGGTTCCACCGGGGAGCTGTTTTTT | CASSEFSGSTGELFF
- | - | TRBJ1-1 | TRBV28 | TGTGCCAGCACACGACAGCGAACTATGAACACTGAAGCTTTCTTT | CASTRQRTMNTEAFF
- | - | TRBJ2-1 | TRBV27 | TGTGCCAGCAGTTTACGGACAGCGAACAATGAGCAGTTCTTC | CASSLRTANNEQFF
- | TRBD1 | TRBJ1-4 | TRBV9 | TGTGCCAGCAGCCCTTGGACAGGGGGGAATGAAAAACTGTTTTTT | CASSPWTGGNEKLFF
- | TRBD2 | TRBJ2-5 | TRBV4-1 | TGCGCCAGCAGCCAAGGTCGCCTAGCGGGAGACCAAGAGACCCAGTACTTC | CASSQGRLAGDQETQYF
- | - | TRBJ1-2 | TRBV19 | TGTGCCAGTAGGAGCCAGGTATTGGGAAACTATGGCTACACCTTC | CASRSQVLGNYGYTF
- | - | TRBJ2-1 | TRBV7-6 | TGTGCCAGCAGCTTAGGTTGGAATGAGCAGTTCTTC | CASSLGWNEQFF
- | - | TRBJ2-3 | TRBV11-3 | TGTGCCAGCAGCTTAGGTAGTAGTAACACAGATACGCAGTATTTT | CASSLGSSNTDTQYF
- | - | TRBJ2-7 | TRBV10-1 | TGCGCCAGCAGACTCGGACAGCCGGACCCCTACGAGCAGTACTTC | CASRLGQPDPYEQYF
- | TRBD2 | TRBJ2-7 | TRBV7-8 | TGTGCCAGCAGCTTAGAATCCGGGACTAGCGGATACGAGCAGTACTTC | CASSLESGTSGYEQYF
- | TRBD1 | TRBJ1-2 | TRBV11-2 | TGTGCCAGCGCACAGGGGGCTTACTATGGCTACACCTTC | CASAQGAYYGYTF
once | TRBD2 | TRBJ2-7 | TRBV19 | TGTGCCACCCGAATCGGACTAGGCAGCTACGAGCAGTACTTC | CATRIGLGSYEQYF
- | - | TRBJ2-7 | TRBV28 | TGTGCCAGCAGAAGGGGGGGACCCAGGGACGAGCAGTACTTC | CASRRGGPRDEQYF
- | - | TRBJ1-3 | TRBV19 | TGTGCCAGCACCAGTTCCTCGGGAAACACCATATATTTT | CASTSSSGNTIYF
- | TRBD1 | TRBJ1-1 | TRBV27 | TGTGCCAGCAGTTCCACCCCGACAGGGTTGAACACTGAAGCTTTCTTT | CASSSTPTGLNTEAFF
- | - | TRBJ2-2 | TRBV28 | TGTGCCAGCAGTTTATGGGCAGGGGTTACCGGGGAGCTGTTTTTT | CASSLWAGVTGELFF